This TCR beta chain stems from a study of shared clonotypes between healthy human individuals. As to this clone: The identical CDR3 is also encoded by other nucleotide sequences in the sample.

Original processing methods: Sequence data from immunoSEQ were junction-only and lacked quality scores; consequently, filtering differed. Generated by immunoSEQ multiplex PCR, the TCRdb table keeps only in-frame clones and is missing some. D and trimming come from the DNA, and the V and J calls and clone size come from that table. The table lists 2 million or so clones, roughly 94% of them singletons. The CDR3 is made up of 14 amino acids. Trimming removed 0 bases at V and 1 base at J, with 7 bases between. The germline V gene has CDR1 SGDLS and CDR2 YYNGEE. The receptor's source is a man aged 18 to 30 in good health. Source material: naive CD4+ T cells sorted from blood. Subset here: CD45RA+ positively selected. The rearrangement joins TRBV9 to TRBJ2-5; the D gene is possibly TRBD2 (6 bases). The CDR3 region has the DNA TGTGCCAGCAGCGTAGGGGGGGTCCAAGAGACCCAGTACTTC. Translation: CASSVGGVQETQYF.